This section outlines one TCR beta chain sequence together with its context. How the authors handled the data: By means of reference gene primer amplification, nucleated cell counts were estimated. Profiled with immunoSEQ multiplex PCR; TCRdb holds only in-frame clones, not every one. From that table come the V and J calls and clone size; the DNA was used to work out D and trimming. Counted here are 150,000 or so clones, around 86% occurring once; the ten biggest clones make up around 6.5%. CDR1 is LNHDA and CDR2 is SQIVND in the germline V gene (reference sequence). V lost 1 base to trimming and J lost 6 bases; unmatched junction nucleotides: 7. The CDR3 spans 16 residues. This entry belongs to a study of blood T cell repertoires in COVID-19. For the study at large: The cDNA or gDNA used as material had been derived from T cells, B-cell-depleted T cells, or PBMCs.

The chain has TRBV19 and TRBJ2-2; 8 positions match TRBD2. The sample consisted of peripheral blood. This receptor was identified in a man older than 75 with acute or convalescent COVID-19. CDR3 residues: CASSIVQGLGAGELFF. In DNA form, the CDR3 reads TGTGCCAGTAGTATAGTTCAGGGACTAGGCGCCGGGGAGCTGTTTTTT.